These 27 T cell receptor beta chains came from one sample sequenced in a study of control samples from healthy donors and cancer patients. The table came from immunoSEQ multiplex PCR; TCRdb's copy has only in-frame clones and leaves some out. The repertoire holds 100,000 to 150,000 clones, with around nine tenths as singletons. The source material was PBMCs. The receptors derive from a man aged 50 to 60 with head and neck cancer.

This clone was detected once. V is TRBV6-5 and J is TRBJ2-7; D is undetermined. With 8 bases removed from V and 2 bases from J, the gap between germline ends came to 13 bases. The CDR3 runs to 13 residues. CDR1 and CDR2 from the germline V gene are MNHEY and SVGAGI. DNA for the CDR3: TGTGCCAGCGGCGCGGACCCCACCTACGAGCAGTACTTC. It is translated as CASGADPTYEQYF.

The chain couples TRBV5-4 to TRBJ2-3; D gene unclear. CDR3 length equals 11 residues. Trimming took 0 bases from V and 6 from J, leaving 2 bases between them. CDR1 is SGHNT, CDR2 YYREEE, per germline (reference sequence). The chain's CDR3 is CASSLGDTQYF. CDR3 in DNA: TGTGCCAGCAGCTTGGGGGATACGCAGTATTTT.

The chain carries TRBV28 and TRBJ2-7; D is perhaps TRBD1 (5 bases). This CDR3 has 16 amino acids. The germline CDR1 and CDR2 sequences are MDHEN and SYDVKM. V lost 5 bases, J lost 0 bases, and 17 bases lay in between. The CDR3 spells CASSLPLGRSSYEQYF. The CDR3 region has the DNA TGTGCCAGCAGTCTCCCCTTGGGGCGAAGCTCCTACGAGCAGTACTTC.

The J gene is TRBJ2-7, the V gene TRBV12-5; no definite D call. The germline V gene has CDR1 LGHNT and CDR2 FRNRAP. Trimming stripped 0 bases from V and 7 bases from J, with 4 bases between. The CDR3 spans 11 residues. The CDR3 nucleotides read TGTGCTAGTGGTTTGGTGGGGGAGCAGTACTTC. It encodes CASGLVGEQYF. The whole variable domain, remainder taken from reference TRBV12-5 and TRBJ2-7, is DARVTQTPRHKVTEMGQEVTMRCQPILGHNTVFWYRQTMMQGLELLAYFRNRAPLDDSGMPKDRFSAEMPDATLATLKIQPSEPRDSAVYFCASGLVGEQYFGPGTRLTVT.

CDR3 amino acids: CASSERGTYGYTF. In DNA, the CDR3 is TGTGCCAGCAGTGAAAGGGGAACGTATGGCTACACCTTC. V usage is TRBV6-1 and J usage is TRBJ1-2; the D gene is possibly TRBD1 (5 bases). The CDR3 has 13 amino acids. Germline CDR1 is MNHNS and CDR2 is SASEGT. The germline V and J ends were trimmed by 2 bases and 5 bases, with 9 bases remaining between them.

The rearrangement links TRBV5-8 to TRBJ1-5; D unresolved. Trimming cost V 4 bases and J 0 bases, with 11 bases left between them. The CDR3 loop spans 15 amino acids. CDR1 SGHTS and CDR2 YDEGEE come from the germline V gene. The CDR3 sequence: CASSVRAYSNQPQHF. The DNA of the CDR3 is TGTGCCAGCAGCGTACGAGCTTATAGCAATCAGCCCCAGCATTTT.

This sequence joins TRBV6-5 and TRBJ2-7, with D possibly called TRBD1 or TRBD2 (5 bases each). The CDR3 runs 15 residues. The ends were cut back, 5 bases at V and 3 bases at J, with 17 bases in the middle. Germline V CDR1 and CDR2: MNHEY, SVGAGI. CDR3 DNA: TGTGCCAGCAGTCCCGAGGGCAGGGTTAACTACGAGCAGTACTTC. Protein sequence: CASSPEGRVNYEQYF.

In DNA form, the CDR3 reads TGTGCCAGCAGTGATGAGGGTTTTGGGGCTTTCTTT. This encodes CASSDEGFGAFF. This chain uses TRBV2 with TRBJ1-1, with D unresolved. Trimming removed 3 bases from V and 11 bases from J, with 13 bases in between. The germline gives CDR1 SNHLY, CDR2 FYNNEI. This CDR3 has 12 residues. Full variable domain (outside the CDR3, taken from reference TRBV2 and TRBJ1-1): EPEVTQTPSHQVTQMGQEVILRCVPISNHLYFYWYRQILGQKVEFLVSFYNNEISEKSEIFDDQFSVERPDGSNFTLKIRSTKLEDSAMYFCASSDEGFGAFFGQGTRLTVV.

The chain links TRBV29-1 to TRBJ1-2; the D gene is possibly TRBD1 (6 bases). CDR1 is SQVTM and CDR2 is ANQGSEA in the germline V gene. CDR3 length: 12 residues. The V gene lost 6 bases and the J gene lost 4 bases, with 12 bases spanning the gap. The CDR3 spells CSVGQQSYGYTF. CDR3 nucleotide sequence: TGCAGCGTCGGACAGCAGTCCTATGGCTACACCTTC.

This clone was counted once. The V and J genes are TRBV5-1 and TRBJ2-1; the D gene is possibly TRBD2 (6 bases). V was pared by 1 base and J by 2 bases, with 10 bases between. There are 15 residues in the CDR3. CDR1 and CDR2 (germline): SGHRS, YFSETQ. The CDR3 DNA follows: TGCGCCAGCAGCTTGACGGGGGACGCCTACAATGAGCAGTTCTTC. Protein product: CASSLTGDAYNEQFF. Full variable domain (missing parts from reference TRBV5-1 and TRBJ2-1): KAGVTQTPRYLIKTRGQQVTLSCSPISGHRSVSWYQQTPGQGLQFLFEYFSETQRNKGNFPGRFSGRQFSNSRSEMNVSTLELGDSALYLCASSLTGDAYNEQFFGPGTRLTVL.

V is TRBV7-9 and J is TRBJ1-4, with a possible D match to TRBD1 (5 bases). The germline V gene encodes CDR1 SEHNR and CDR2 FQNEAQ (reference sequence). This CDR3 spans 15 amino acids. V was clipped by 5 bases and J by 1 base, with 11 bases between them. In DNA form, the CDR3 reads TGTGCCAGCAGCCCCTTGGGGCTAACTAATGAAAAACTGTTTTTT. Translated, it gives CASSPLGLTNEKLFF.

This clone was seen just once. The chain links TRBV6-6 to TRBJ1-1, with D perhaps matching TRBD1 (5 bases). From germline, CDR1 is MNHNY and CDR2 SVGAGI (reference sequence). There are 15 residues in the CDR3. V lost 2 bases and J 6 bases, leaving 16 bases between the germline ends. The CDR3 nucleotides read TGTGCCAGCAGTTACGCTCAGGGTTATAGACCTGAAGCTTTCTTT. Translated: CASSYAQGYRPEAFF.

The rearrangement uses TRBV5-6 and TRBJ1-1, with D possibly TRBD1 on 6 matching bases. CDR1 SGHDT and CDR2 YYEEEE come from the germline V gene. This CDR3 region has 14 residues. Trimming removed 2 bases from V and 5 bases from J, with 13 bases in between. In nucleotides, the CDR3 is TGTGCCAGCAGCTTCAGGGGTTCGGGGACTGAAGCTTTCTTT. Its protein is CASSFRGSGTEAFF.

This chain links TRBV3-1 (or the pseudogene TRBV3-2) with TRBJ1-3; perhaps TRBD1 as D (5 bases). CDR3 length: 19 amino acids. The germline gives CDR1 LGHDT, CDR2 YNNKEL (reference sequence). The V end lost 2 bases, the J end lost 1 base, and 21 bases lay between the germline ends. The CDR3 is CASSQLFLGRDLSGNTIYF. The CDR3 nucleotides read TGTGCCAGCAGCCAATTATTTTTAGGGAGGGACCTTTCTGGAAACACCATATATTTT.

CDR3 amino acids: CASRMDRGFGEQYF. CDR3 nucleotides: TGTGCCAGCAGAATGGACAGGGGGTTTGGTGAGCAGTACTTC. The rearrangement uses TRBV7-2 and TRBJ2-7, with 10 bases identical to TRBD1. V shed 6 bases and J 7 bases; nucleotides not matched to a gene: 9. The V gene's germline CDR1 is SGHTA and CDR2 FQGNSA. The CDR3 length is 14 residues.

This chain uses TRBV18 with TRBJ1-6; D may be TRBD1 (5 bases). Germline CDR1 reads KGHSH; CDR2 reads LQKENI. V was cut by 3 bases and J by 7 bases, with 16 bases left in between. CDR3 length: 16 residues. The CDR3 nucleotides read TGTGCCAGCTCACCTACTGGGGCAGGAGAAAATTCACCCCTCCACTTT. It is translated as CASSPTGAGENSPLHF.

V is TRBV3-1 (or the pseudogene TRBV3-2) and J is TRBJ1-1; D is ambiguous. CDR3 length: 12 amino acids. The V gene's germline CDR1 is LGHDT and CDR2 YNNKEL (reference sequence). Trimming took off 2 bases at V and 2 bases at J, with 3 bases between the two ends. CDR3 sequence: CASSQYNTEAFF. In DNA, the CDR3 is TGTGCCAGCAGCCAATATAACACTGAAGCTTTCTTT.

V usage is TRBV9 and J usage is TRBJ2-3; no firm D call. With 7 bases removed from V and 0 bases from J, the gap between germline ends came to 15 bases. The V gene's germline CDR1 is SGDLS and CDR2 YYNGEE. This CDR3 spans 15 amino acids. The CDR3 region is CASPPVTPSTDTQYF. The CDR3 DNA follows: TGTGCCAGCCCCCCGGTAACTCCTAGCACAGATACGCAGTATTTT.

This clone is classed as medium-sized. The chain's CDR3 is CASSQAQGGSPLHF. In DNA, the CDR3 is TGCGCCAGCAGCCAAGCGCAGGGGGGCTCACCCCTCCACTTT. V and J are TRBV4-1 and TRBJ1-6; 7 bases fit TRBD1. The CDR3 runs 14 residues. Germline values: CDR1 MGHRA, CDR2 YSYEKL. Trimming removed 1 base from V and 10 bases from J; junction bases left unmatched: 4.

This chain connects TRBV28 to TRBJ2-7; D is uncertain. CDR3 length equals 12 residues. Germline CDR1 is MDHEN and CDR2 is SYDVKM. The V end was cut by 3 bases, the J end by 4 bases, with 7 bases between. The CDR3 DNA follows: TGTGCCAGCAGTTTTCTTTCGTACGAGCAGTACTTC. Protein sequence: CASSFLSYEQYF. The full variable domain, its missing parts supplied by reference TRBV28 and TRBJ2-7, is DVKVTQSSRYLVKRTGEKVFLECVQDMDHENMFWYRQDPGLGLRLIYFSYDVKMKEKGDIPEGYSVSREKKERFSLILESASTNQTSMYLCASSFLSYEQYFGPGTRLTVT.

The chain couples TRBV30 to TRBJ1-6, with TRBD1 as a possible D gene (5 bases). CDR1 is GTSNPN and CDR2 is SVGIG in the germline V gene (reference sequence). CDR3 size: 13 residues. Between the trimmed V and J ends, which lost 8 bases and 10 bases, there was a span of 18 bases. The CDR3 spells CAQAGTPGSPLHF. The CDR3 DNA is TGTGCCCAGGCCGGGACTCCGGGATCACCCCTCCACTTT.

The gene calls are TRBV5-1 and TRBJ1-1; perhaps TRBD1 as D (5 bases). The CDR3 is 13 amino acids. Germline loops: CDR1 SGHRS, CDR2 YFSETQ. V was shortened by 4 bases and J by 4 bases, with 11 bases between the two germline ends. CDR3 in DNA: TGCGCCAGCAGCCCCGGGACGGGCACTGAAGCTTTCTTT. As protein: CASSPGTGTEAFF.

This clone occurred once. This sequence joins TRBV5-1 and TRBJ2-7, with D possibly matching TRBD2 (5 bases). Germline V gene sequence: CDR1 SGHRS, CDR2 YFSETQ. This CDR3 is built from 13 residues. V was clipped by 2 bases and J by 2 bases, with 8 bases between them. CDR3 amino acids: CASSLTGAYEQYF. CDR3 DNA sequence: TGCGCCAGCAGCTTAACCGGGGCCTACGAGCAGTACTTC.

The table lists this clone with a count of one. This sequence joins TRBV11-2 and TRBJ2-5, with TRBD2 as a possible D gene (6 bases). Trimming removed 3 bases from V and 5 bases from J, with 13 bases in between. The CDR3 covers 14 residues. Germline values: CDR1 SGHAT, CDR2 FQNNGV. The CDR3 sequence: CASSFSGVRETQYF. The CDR3 coding sequence is TGTGCCAGCAGCTTCTCGGGGGTGAGGGAGACCCAGTACTTC.

This rearrangement joins TRBV9 to TRBJ2-1; unclear D gene. The germline V and J ends were trimmed by 6 bases and 5 bases, with 12 bases remaining between them. This CDR3 spans 13 amino acids. CDR1 is SGDLS and CDR2 is YYNGEE in the germline V gene. CDR3 DNA: TGTGCCAGCAAGGCCCCTTTACACAATGAGCAGTTCTTC. It specifies CASKAPLHNEQFF.

The gene calls are TRBV5-1 and TRBJ2-7; D is perhaps TRBD1 (6 bases). Between the trimmed V and J ends, which lost 1 base and 0 bases, there was a span of 8 bases. CDR3 length: 14 residues. CDR1 SGHRS and CDR2 YFSETQ come from the germline V gene. This CDR3 reads CASSLTGSSYEQYF. The CDR3 DNA follows: TGCGCCAGCAGCTTGACAGGGAGCTCCTACGAGCAGTACTTC. The full variable domain, its missing parts supplied by reference TRBV5-1 and TRBJ2-7, is KAGVTQTPRYLIKTRGQQVTLSCSPISGHRSVSWYQQTPGQGLQFLFEYFSETQRNKGNFPGRFSGRQFSNSRSEMNVSTLELGDSALYLCASSLTGSSYEQYFGPGTRLTVT.

V usage is TRBV30 and J usage is TRBJ2-1, with 9 bases matching TRBD2. V lost 1 base, J lost 3 bases, and 7 bases stayed unmatched. Germline V gene lookup returns CDR1 GTSNPN and CDR2 SVGIG (reference sequence). This CDR3 has 16 residues. In DNA form, the CDR3 reads TGTGCCTGGAGTGGGGGCGGGGGGGCCAGCTACAATGAGCAGTTCTTC. Its translation: CAWSGGGGASYNEQFF.